This T cell receptor (beta chain) was sequenced during a study of metastatic and nonmetastatic thyroid tumors. TCRdb reanalyzed the PCR reads with MiXCR. The sample shows 21,000 or so clones, around 18% of them seen only once. Before thyroid surgery, none of the patients had received any treatment. This clone was counted many times. This clonotype originated in a male donor with papillary thyroid cancer or a benign thyroid nodule (not recorded which). Some clones in this sample may be carry-over from other donors' samples. The sequenced sample was blood.

CDR3 amino acids: CASSYDLEAFF. The CDR3 DNA reads as TGTGCCAGCAGTTATGACCTTGAAGCTTTCTTT. The J gene is TRBJ1-1, the V gene TRBV2; D uncertain. In germline, CDR1 is SNHLY, CDR2 FYNNEI. Deletions cut 5 bases from V and 7 bases from J, with 8 bases between. The CDR3 has 11 residues.